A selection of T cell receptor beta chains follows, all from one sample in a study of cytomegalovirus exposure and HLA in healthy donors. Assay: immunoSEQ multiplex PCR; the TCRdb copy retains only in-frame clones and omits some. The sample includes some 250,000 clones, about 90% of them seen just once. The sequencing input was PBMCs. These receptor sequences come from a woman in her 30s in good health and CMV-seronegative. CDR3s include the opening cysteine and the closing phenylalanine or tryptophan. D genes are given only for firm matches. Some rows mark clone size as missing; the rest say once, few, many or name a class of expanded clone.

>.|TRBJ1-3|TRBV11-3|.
TGTGCCAGCAGCCGTACCGGTATTGGAAACACCATATATTTT
CASSRTGIGNTIYF
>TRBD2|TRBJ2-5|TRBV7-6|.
TGTGCCAGCAGCTTAATCCGGGAGGGAGGTGAGACCCAGTACTTC
CASSLIREGGETQYF
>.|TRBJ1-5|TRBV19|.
TGTGCCAGTAGATCGGCTCTAGCGTCTAATCAGCCCCAGCATTTT
CASRSALASNQPQHF
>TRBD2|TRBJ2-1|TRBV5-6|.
TGTGCCAGCAGCCCAGGACTAGCGGGAGTCTACAATGAGCAGTTCTTC
CASSPGLAGVYNEQFF
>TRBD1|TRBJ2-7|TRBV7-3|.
TGTGCCAGCAGCTTAACGGGACAGGGGTACGAGCAGTACTTC
CASSLTGQGYEQYF
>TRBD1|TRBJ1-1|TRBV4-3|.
TGCGCCAGCAGCCAAGAGGGACAGGGGGCAGTGACTGAAGCTTTCTTT
CASSQEGQGAVTEAFF
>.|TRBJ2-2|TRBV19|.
TGTGCCAGTATACCAGAGACCGGGGAGCTGTTTTTT
CASIPETGELFF
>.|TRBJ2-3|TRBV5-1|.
TGCGCCAGCAGCGAGGGACCGGACCTTTTATATACGCAGTATTTT
CASSEGPDLLYTQYF
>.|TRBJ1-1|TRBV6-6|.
TGTGCCAGCAGTTACTTCGGTAACACTGAAGCTTTCTTT
CASSYFGNTEAFF
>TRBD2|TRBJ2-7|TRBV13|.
TGTGCCAGCAGCAGCGGGAGGGCCGAATACGAGCAGTACTTC
CASSSGRAEYEQYF
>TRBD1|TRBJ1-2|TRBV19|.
TGTGCCAGTACCGTTGGGCAGGGGGCGGGAGGCTACACCTTC
CASTVGQGAGGYTF
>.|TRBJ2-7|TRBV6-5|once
TGTGCCAGCAGCCCGGGTCGTGACTCCTACGAGCAGTACTTC
CASSPGRDSYEQYF
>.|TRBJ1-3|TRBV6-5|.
TGTGCCAGCAGTCCAACCACAGGGTTGAGAAACACCATATATTTT
CASSPTTGLRNTIYF
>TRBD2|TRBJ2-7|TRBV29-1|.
TGCAGCGTTTATAGCGGGAGGTCTTACGAGCAGTACTTC
CSVYSGRSYEQYF